This TCR beta chain was identified in a study of read filtering for tumor transcriptome and immune sequencing. This library used roughly 370 ng RNA and molecular barcoded adaptors spanning alpha/delta and beta/gamma chains. TCRdb processed the reads anew with MiXCR; each CDR3 protein has one entry. The sample includes 40,000 or so distinct CDR3 sequences, about 13% of them seen just once. This CDR3 is 11 amino acids long. Germline-derived CDR1 and CDR2 are SGHAT and FQNNGV. As regards this clonotype: The junction differs from germline at one of its ends, possibly a read error.

This clonotype was obtained from a donor older than 35 with multiple myeloma. Sequenced input: a population of CD138-negative cells sorted from bone marrow. The V gene is TRBV11-2, the J gene TRBJ2-1; D unresolved. CDR3 sequence (DNA): TGTGCCAGCGAAGGGAACAATGAGCAGCCCTTC. Its translation is CASEGNNEQPF.